The present entry profiles one T cell receptor beta chain with its context. Its antigen is unidentified. Here immunoSEQ multiplex PCR was the method, and the copy in TCRdb shows in-frame clones only, minus some. Among about 44,000 clones listed, roughly 95% were seen once. The sample belongs to a study of Tregs in tolerant kidney transplant recipients. Study summary: An approximately 3-day belatacept mixed lymphocyte reaction, sometimes plus 5-day graft donor restimulation, preceded CD4+CD25+CD127- sorting. Sorting used antibodies to exclude donor cells. Whole-study findings and limits: The most relevant donor-specific Treg TCRbeta repertoire apparently came from expansion with activated donor B cells.

V was pared by 4 bases and J by 6 bases, with 16 bases between. There are 15 residues in the CDR3. The germline V gene encodes CDR1 SGHKS and CDR2 YYEKEE (reference sequence). The gene calls are TRBV5-5 and TRBJ1-4; maybe TRBD1 (5 bases). This sequence originates from a human donor in good health. The sample comprised Tregs from blood cultured with allogeneic cells. CDR3 loop: CASSPPLGVYEKLFF. DNA for the CDR3: TGTGCCAGCAGCCCGCCGTTGGGGGTGTATGAAAAACTGTTTTTT.